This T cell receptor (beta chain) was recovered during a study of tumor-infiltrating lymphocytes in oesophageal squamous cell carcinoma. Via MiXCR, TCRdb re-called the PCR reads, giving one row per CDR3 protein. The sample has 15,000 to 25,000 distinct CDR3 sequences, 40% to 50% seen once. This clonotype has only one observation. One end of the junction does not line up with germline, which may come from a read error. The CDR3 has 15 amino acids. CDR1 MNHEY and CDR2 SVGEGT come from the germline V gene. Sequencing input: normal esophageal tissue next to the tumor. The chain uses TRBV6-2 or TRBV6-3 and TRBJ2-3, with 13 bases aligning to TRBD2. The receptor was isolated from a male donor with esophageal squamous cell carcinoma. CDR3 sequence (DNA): TGCGCCAGCAGTTTTGGACTAGCGGGAGTGGATACGCAGTATTTT. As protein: CASSFGLAGVDTQYF.